The source of this T cell receptor (beta chain) is a study of CD8 T cells in Susac syndrome. Reverse transcription of roughly 0.5 to 1 ug RNA used random hexamers. The immunoSEQ assay covered 54 Vbeta and 13 Jbeta segments for CDR3. TCRdb reanalysed the immunoSEQ multiplex PCR reads using MiXCR and keeps one entry per CDR3 protein. The sample has some 130,000 distinct CDR3 sequences, about 94% seen once. Per the germline V gene, CDR1 is SGHNT and CDR2 is YYREEE (reference sequence). This CDR3 region has 15 residues. V was trimmed by 0 bases and J by 0 bases, leaving 10 bases between them. Stable or active relapsing-remitting multiple sclerosis, untreated and meeting revised McDonald criteria, defined the controls. Isolation of CD8+ and CD4+ T cells was performed negatively, whereas enrichment of TEMRA cells was done by FACS.

The clonotype comes from a human donor with multiple sclerosis. This chain uses TRBV5-4 with TRBJ2-7; D is possibly TRBD1 (5 bases). The sequenced material came from CD4+ T cells from PBMCs. The CDR3 region is CASSLGQISSYEQYF. CDR3 bases: TGTGCCAGCAGCTTGGGACAGATTAGCTCCTACGAGCAGTACTTC.